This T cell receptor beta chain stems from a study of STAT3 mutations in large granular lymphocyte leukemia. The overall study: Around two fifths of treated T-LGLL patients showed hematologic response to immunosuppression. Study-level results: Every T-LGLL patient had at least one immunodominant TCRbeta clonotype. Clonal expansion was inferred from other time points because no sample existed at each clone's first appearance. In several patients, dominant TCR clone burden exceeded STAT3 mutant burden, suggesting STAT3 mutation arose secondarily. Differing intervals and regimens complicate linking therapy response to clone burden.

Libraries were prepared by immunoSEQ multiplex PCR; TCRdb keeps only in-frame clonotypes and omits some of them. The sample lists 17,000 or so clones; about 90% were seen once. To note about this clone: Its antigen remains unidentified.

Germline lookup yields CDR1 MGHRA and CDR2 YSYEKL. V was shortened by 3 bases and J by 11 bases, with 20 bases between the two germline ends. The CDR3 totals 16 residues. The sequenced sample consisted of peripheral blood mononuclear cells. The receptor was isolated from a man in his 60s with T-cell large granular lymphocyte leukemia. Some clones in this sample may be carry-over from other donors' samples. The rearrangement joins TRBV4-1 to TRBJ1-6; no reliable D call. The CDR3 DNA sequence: TGCGCCAGCAGCCAGAGTACCGGGATAGGAATAACACCCCTCCACTTT. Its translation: CASSQSTGIGITPLHF.